The 10 T cell receptor beta chains in this list originate from one sample, sequenced in a study of spatial heterogeneity in lung cancer. Each CDR3 protein gets one entry after TCRdb re-called the 5' RACE reads with MiXCR. Among 30,000 to 45,000 distinct CDR3 sequences listed, around 5.2% were seen once. Indicated time point: sample taken at primary tumor resection. Whole RNA came from tumor, nontumor lung or frozen PBMC and was sequenced without being sorted. The sample in question was PBMCs, obtained at surgery. These receptors came from a female donor with early-stage non-small cell lung cancer.

This clonotype has only a few counts. This rearrangement joins TRBV27 to TRBJ2-3, with 8 nucleotides matching TRBD2. CDR1 and CDR2 from the germline V gene are MNHEY and SMNVEV (reference sequence). The ends lost 7 bases at V and 1 base at J; junction bases unmatched: 7. The CDR3 consists of 15 residues. CDR3 sequence: CASTPGGAGTDTQYF. In DNA, the CDR3 is TGTGCCAGCACTCCGGGGGGGGCCGGCACAGATACGCAGTATTTT.

This clonotype has only a few counts. An end of the junction differs from the germline gene, which may be a read error. The chain recombines TRBV7-7 with TRBJ2-1; D unresolved. The germline V gene encodes CDR1 SSHAT and CDR2 FNYEAQ (reference sequence). This CDR3 is built from 16 residues. For the CDR3, the DNA is TGTGCTAGCAGCCCACATCTACTGAGCTCCTACAATGAGCAGTTCTTC. Amino acid sequence: CASSPHLLSSYNEQFF.

Concerning this clonotype itself: Given a much more abundant clone one base away, this may be a read error. The conserved final phenylalanine or tryptophan is absent from the CDR3, which likely points to a read error. The rearrangement links TRBV20-1 to TRBJ2-3; 10 nucleotides align to TRBD2. Trimming cost V 5 bases and J 1 base; bases outside gene matches: 3. Germline CDR1 DFQATT, CDR2 SNEGSKA (reference sequence). There are 14 residues in the CDR3. The CDR3 region has the DNA TGCAGTGCTGCAGCGGGAGGGGGCACAGATACGCAGTATCTT. Its translation: CSAAAGGGTDTQYL.

As regards this clonotype: At one end, the junction sequence differs from germline, possibly due to a read error. V and J are TRBV18 and TRBJ2-1, with D uncertain. CDR3 length: 14 residues. In germline, CDR1 is KGHSH, CDR2 LQKENI. The CDR3: CASSPIFGHNEQFF. CDR3 in DNA: TGTGCCAGTTCACCGATTTTCGGGCACAATGAGCAGTTCTTC. Together with reference TRBV18 and TRBJ2-1, the CDR3 gives the full variable domain: NAGVMQNPRHLVRRRGQEARLRCSPMKGHSHVYWYRQLPEEGLKFMVYLQKENIIDESGMPKERFSAEFPKEGPSILRIQQVVRGDSAAYFCASSPIFGHNEQFFGPGTRLTVL.

This clonotype was observed many times. This chain joins TRBV27 and TRBJ1-6; D is perhaps TRBD1 (5 bases). Germline assignment: CDR1 MNHEY and CDR2 SMNVEV (reference sequence). There are 12 residues in the CDR3. The V end lost 3 bases, the J end lost 9 bases, and 6 bases lay between the germline ends. CDR3 amino acids: CASSFRGSPLHF. The CDR3 region has the DNA TGTGCCAGCAGTTTTAGGGGTTCACCCCTCCACTTT.

The chain has TRBV4-3 and TRBJ2-7; perhaps TRBD1 as D (6 bases). CDR3 length: 13 residues. Per the germline V gene, CDR1 is LGHNA and CDR2 is YSLEER. Deletions cut 0 bases from V and 6 bases from J, with 9 bases between. This CDR3 reads CASSQDRGTEQYF. CDR3 in DNA: TGCGCCAGCAGCCAAGACAGGGGTACCGAGCAGTACTTC.

This clonotype came up many times. The rearrangement links TRBV10-3 to TRBJ1-1, with D tentatively TRBD1 (5 bases). V lost 5 bases, J lost 1 base, and 8 bases lay in between. Germline V gives CDR1 ENHRY, CDR2 SYGVKD. The CDR3 totals 13 residues. The CDR3 loop reads CAISKQENTEAFF. The DNA of the CDR3 is TGTGCCATCAGTAAACAGGAGAACACTGAAGCTTTCTTT.

The sample holds many counts of this clonotype. The rearrangement uses TRBV28 and TRBJ1-2; no definite D call. This CDR3 has 16 residues. V gave up 0 bases and J gave up 1 base, with 12 bases separating them. Germline lookup yields CDR1 MDHEN and CDR2 SYDVKM. In DNA, the CDR3 is TGTGCCAGCAGTTTATGGCCTATTAAGATTAACTATGGCTACACCTTC. Translating it yields CASSLWPIKINYGYTF.

This clonotype was recorded many times. The chain recombines TRBV20-1 with TRBJ2-5; TRBD1 matches at 12 bases. CDR3 length equals 14 residues. Germline lookup yields CDR1 DFQATT and CDR2 SNEGSKA (reference sequence). Unmatched junction bases numbered 6, after V lost 4 bases and J lost 6 bases. The CDR3 region has the DNA TGCAGTGCTACCGGGACAGGGGGCGTGAAGACCCAGTACTTC. Amino acids: CSATGTGGVKTQYF.

By share, this clonotype counts as medium-sized. The rearrangement links TRBV20-1 to TRBJ2-1; D not certain. CDR1 and CDR2 from the germline V gene are DFQATT and SNEGSKA (reference sequence). Between the trimmed V and J ends, which lost 7 bases and 8 bases, there was a span of 9 bases. The CDR3 covers 10 residues. Written as DNA, the CDR3 is TGCAGTGTTACCCGCGATGAGCAGTTCTTC. It specifies CSVTRDEQFF.